The 5 T cell receptor beta chains in this list originate from one sample, sequenced in a study of shared clonotypes between healthy human individuals. Some clones are missing from TCRdb's copy, which holds only in-frame ones; the method was immunoSEQ multiplex PCR. The sample has over 850,000 clones, 75% to 85% seen once. Sequenced material: memory CD4+ T cells from PBMCs. Subset in this sample: CD45RA-negative fraction. These TCRs come from a young man in good health. Some clones in this sample may be carry-over from other donors' samples.

The chain carries TRBV5-1 and TRBJ2-5; 8 positions agree with TRBD1. V shed 2 bases, J shed 2 bases, and the junction held 8 bases outside the gene matches. Germline lookup yields CDR1 SGHRS and CDR2 YFSETQ. There are 16 residues in the CDR3. The CDR3, as DNA: TGCGCCAGCAGCTTATTGCCGGGACAGGAGCAAGAGACCCAGTACTTC. This encodes CASSLLPGQEQETQYF. The entire variable domain, with the rest obtained from reference TRBV5-1 and TRBJ2-5, is as follows: KAGVTQTPRYLIKTRGQQVTLSCSPISGHRSVSWYQQTPGQGLQFLFEYFSETQRNKGNFPGRFSGRQFSNSRSEMNVSTLELGDSALYLCASSLLPGQEQETQYFGPGTRLLVL.

The rearrangement uses TRBV5-6 and TRBJ2-5; 9 bases fit TRBD2. Germline V CDR1 and CDR2: SGHDT, YYEEEE. The CDR3 runs 16 residues. V lost 0 bases, J lost 4 bases, and 7 bases stayed unmatched. The CDR3 region has the DNA TGTGCCAGCAGCTTGGTGGTTGCGGGAGGGCGAGAGACCCAGTACTTC. It translates to CASSLVVAGGRETQYF.

As to this clone: A much larger clone lies one base from this, so it may be a read error. CDR3 coding DNA: TGTGCCAGCAGACTAGCGGGATCCCACGAGCAGTACTTC. It encodes CASRLAGSHEQYF. The chain couples TRBV5-4 to TRBJ2-7; 10 bases line up with TRBD2. CDR1 is SGHNT, CDR2 YYREEE, per germline (reference sequence). The V segment lost 5 bases and the J segment 5 bases; nucleotides outside the gene matches: 4. The CDR3 is 13 residues long. The entire variable domain, with the rest obtained from reference TRBV5-4 and TRBJ2-7, is as follows: ETGVTQSPTHLIKTRGQQVTLRCSSQSGHNTVSWYQQALGQGPQFIFQYYREEENGRGNFPPRFSGLQFPNYSSELNVNALELDDSALYLCASRLAGSHEQYFGPGTRLTVT.

The chain has TRBV9 and TRBJ1-3, with D possibly matching TRBD1 (5 bases). CDR1 and CDR2 from the germline V gene are SGDLS and YYNGEE. Trimming pared 4 bases from V and 0 bases from J, leaving 11 bases between. The CDR3 loop spans 15 amino acids. The CDR3 nucleotides are TGTGCCAGCAGCCGGACGGGGACCTCTGGAAACACCATATATTTT. This codes for CASSRTGTSGNTIYF.

The rearrangement links TRBV7-3 to TRBJ2-1; 10 bases match TRBD1. The CDR3 length is 15 residues. Germline CDR1 is SGHTA and CDR2 is FQGTGA. V was clipped by 4 bases and J by 3 bases; unmatched bases: 3. In DNA, the CDR3 is TGTGCCAGCAGCTCCGGGACAGGGGACTACAATGAGCAGTTCTTC. This translates into CASSSGTGDYNEQFF.